Listed below are T cell receptor beta chains from one sample, sequenced in a study of CD8 T cells in Susac syndrome. In TCRdb, the immunoSEQ multiplex PCR reads were re-called with MiXCR into one record per CDR3 protein. The table includes 150,000 or so distinct CDR3 sequences, approximately 93% detected once. The source material was CD8+ T cells from PBMCs. These receptors originate from a human donor with multiple sclerosis. The CDR3 runs from the conserved cysteine through the conserved F or W. Each record gives: D gene, V gene, J gene, CDR3 protein. D genes are given only for firm matches.

>.|TRBV13|TRBJ1-6
CASSDRTRSPLHF
>.|TRBV4-1|TRBJ2-5
CASSQVTGIPETQYF
>.|TRBV27|TRBJ2-1
CASSPWTYNEQFF
>TRBD1|TRBV25-1|TRBJ2-1
CASSADRVYNEQFF
>.|TRBV3-1|TRBJ2-7
CASSQDGAGREQYF
>TRBD1|TRBV15|TRBJ1-5
CATSRDRGLGDSNQPQHF
>.|TRBV20-1|TRBJ1-4
CSAIRPGPTHEKLFF
>.|TRBV11-1|TRBJ1-1
CASSSGWGVPEAFF
>.|TRBV9|TRBJ2-5
CASSVGGGEETQYF
>.|TRBV30|TRBJ1-4
CAWSVQFYNEKLFF
>.|TRBV29-1|TRBJ2-4
CSVEGVRGLAKNIQYF
>.|TRBV14|TRBJ2-7
CASSHDSYEQYF
>.|TRBV29-1|TRBJ2-4
CSGVAKNIQYF
>TRBD1|TRBV5-1|TRBJ2-2
CASSWGQGNTGELFF
>.|TRBV25-1|TRBJ2-7
CASTLAVGAEQYF
>TRBD2|TRBV29-1|TRBJ2-1
CSATSGGSGNEQFF
>.|TRBV29-1|TRBJ1-1
CSVGGAMGRGTEAFF
>.|TRBV27|TRBJ2-3
CASSLGVTDTQYF
>TRBD2|TRBV19|TRBJ2-5
CATRGQRGRETQYF
>TRBD1|TRBV19|TRBJ1-4
CASSPGQGNEKLFF
>.|TRBV27|TRBJ2-1
CASTQGGRGYNEQFF
>.|TRBV11-3|TRBJ2-7
CASSLGKTGIYEQYF
>TRBD1|TRBV5-4|TRBJ2-4
CASSPDRGAKNIQYF
>.|TRBV27|TRBJ2-7
CASSPSRALILYEQYF
>.|TRBV7-9|TRBJ2-7
CASSLPGGTTYEQYF
>TRBD1|TRBV29-1|TRBJ2-3
CSVLTGGGSDTQYF
>.|TRBV6-5|TRBJ2-1
CASSPDSNSYNEQFF
>TRBD1|TRBV27|TRBJ1-5
CASRTGAQPQHF
>.|TRBV2|TRBJ2-5
CAAGDYETQYF
>.|TRBV2|TRBJ2-2
CASSGAPGELFF
>.|TRBV28|TRBJ2-1
CASSLESGNEQFF
>.|TRBV27|TRBJ2-4
CASRQVAAKNIQYF
>.|TRBV7-9|TRBJ1-1
CASSWVQPNTEAFF
>.|TRBV5-1|TRBJ1-1
CASSSEQGGPGEAFF
>.|TRBV6-2/TRBV6-3|TRBJ2-5
CASSFEQVPETQYF
>.|TRBV9|TRBJ1-6
CASSVETALNSPLHF
>.|TRBV27|TRBJ1-2
CASMGREVMNGYTF
>TRBD1|TRBV29-1|TRBJ1-2
CSVWDRGNGNYGYTF
>TRBD1|TRBV25-1|TRBJ1-2
CASRQGAWGYTF
>.|TRBV19|TRBJ1-6
CASHTGTNSPLHF
>.|TRBV7-9|TRBJ2-1
CASSSAGTPTSEFF
>.|TRBV29-1|TRBJ1-2
CSADTGFKDGYTF
>.|TRBV12-3/TRBV12-4|TRBJ2-3
CASSFLGGTDTQYF
>.|TRBV7-9|TRBJ1-2
CASSLEVLGGYTF
>TRBD2|TRBV7-9|TRBJ2-1
CASSPPGIAGNEQFF
>.|TRBV28|TRBJ1-1
CASSFRGGDITEAFF
>.|TRBV7-9|TRBJ2-3
CASSLEAADTQYF
>.|TRBV30|TRBJ1-1
CAWSVNRFNTEAFF
>.|TRBV6-2/TRBV6-3|TRBJ1-5
CASSNPRDPTPGNQPQHF
>.|TRBV30|TRBJ1-2
CAWSPEAGWMNYGYTF
>.|TRBV7-3|TRBJ2-1
CASSQALSHNEQFF
>.|TRBV25-1|TRBJ1-2
CASLGGFLYGYTF
>.|TRBV7-8|TRBJ2-1
CASSFKGLDNEQFF
>TRBD2|TRBV10-3|TRBJ2-7
CAVQGGDYEQYF
>.|TRBV5-1|TRBJ2-3
CASSLASRFTDTQYF